Presented here are 7 T cell receptor beta chains from one specimen sequenced in a study of cytomegalovirus exposure and HLA in healthy donors. This PCR relied on a set of 60 Vbeta primers and 13 Jbeta primers. Libraries were prepared by immunoSEQ multiplex PCR; TCRdb keeps only in-frame clonotypes and omits some of them. The data contain approximately 190,000 clones, about 79% of them singletons. Sequenced material: PBMCs. Every receptor here comes from a boy between 2 and 10 years old in good health and CMV-seronegative.

The rearrangement links TRBV6-1 to TRBJ1-3; unclear D gene. V dropped 2 bases and J dropped 0 bases, with 5 bases sitting between them. The CDR3 length is 14 residues. Germline CDR1 MNHNS, CDR2 SASEGT. The CDR3 loop is CASSEQFSGNTIYF. DNA of the CDR3: TGTGCCAGCAGTGAACAGTTCTCTGGAAACACCATATATTTT.

This clone was observed a handful of times. This chain links TRBV19 with TRBJ2-1; 8 bases fit TRBD1. J lost 3 bases, V lost 5 bases, and 3 bases had no gene match. The CDR3 runs 14 residues. Germline values: CDR1 LNHDA, CDR2 SQIVND (reference sequence). CDR3 in DNA: TGTGCCAGTAGTGCCGACAGGGGCTACAATGAGCAGTTCTTC. It codes for CASSADRGYNEQFF.

In its sample, this clone was seen a few times. The chain employs TRBV19 and TRBJ2-3; D is unclear. Germline CDR1 and CDR2: LNHDA and SQIVND (reference sequence). The CDR3 extends over 12 amino acids. V was clipped by 7 bases and J by 1 base, with 6 bases between them. CDR3 in amino acids: CASKQRTDTQYF. DNA for the CDR3: TGTGCCAGTAAACAGCGCACAGATACGCAGTATTTT. Supplemented by reference TRBV19 and TRBJ2-3, the full variable domain reads DGGITQSPKYLFRKEGQNVTLSCEQNLNHDAMYWYRQDPGQGLRLIYYSQIVNDFQKGDIAEGYSVSREKKESFPLTVTSAQKNPTAFYLCASKQRTDTQYFGPGTRLTVL.

The chain uses TRBV11-2 and TRBJ2-5, with 11 bases lining up with TRBD2. CDR1 is SGHAT, CDR2 FQNNGV, per germline. The CDR3 covers 17 residues. The J segment lost 5 bases and the V segment lost 4 bases, leaving 12 bases of the junction unmatched. CDR3 coding DNA: TGTGCCAGCAGCTCCTCCTTTAGCGGGGGGGCCTGGGAGACCCAGTACTTC. Amino acid sequence: CASSSSFSGGAWETQYF.

The chain combines TRBV7-3 with TRBJ2-7; TRBD1 matches at 11 bases. This CDR3 has 16 residues. Trimming removed 1 base from V and 3 bases from J; junction bases left unmatched: 5. Germline V gene lookup returns CDR1 SGHTA and CDR2 FQGTGA. The CDR3 sequence is CASSLKGGTGGYEQYF. The CDR3 nucleotides are TGTGCCAGCAGCTTAAAGGGGGGGACAGGGGGCTACGAGCAGTACTTC.

This clone was recorded a few times. J is TRBJ1-3 and V is TRBV7-8; weak D call: TRBD1 (5 bases). CDR3 length: 15 amino acids. V lost 5 bases to trimming and J lost 0 bases, with 11 bases between them. Germline CDR1 SGHVS, CDR2 FQNEAQ. CDR3 bases: TGTGCCAGCAGCCTCCAGACAGTCTCTGGAAACACCATATATTTT. Its protein product is CASSLQTVSGNTIYF.

Regarding this clone: At one end the junction does not follow the germline gene, possibly because of a read error. The sample carries other DNA sequences with the same CDR3. The chain uses TRBV7-8 and TRBJ1-1; unclear D gene. The V gene's germline CDR1 is SGHVS and CDR2 FQNEAQ. CDR3 size: 13 residues. CDR3 nucleotide sequence: TGCGCCAGCAGCCGAAGCCCCGGGAGGGAAGCTTTCTTT. This sequence encodes CASSRSPGREAFF. Looking up the rest from reference TRBV7-8 and TRBJ1-1 gives the full variable domain: GAGVSQSPRYKVAKRGQDVALRCDPISGHVSLFWYQQALGQGPEFLTYFQNEAQLDKSGLPSDRFFAERPEGSVSTLKIQRTQQEDSAVYLCASSRSPGREAFFGQGTRLTVV.